This T cell receptor (beta chain) was captured in a study of blood T cell repertoires in COVID-19. Across the whole study: There were acute and convalescent COVID-19 samples, and they came from the United States, Italy and Spain. The cDNA or gDNA used as material had been derived from T cells, B-cell-depleted T cells, or PBMCs.

Original analysis: How many nucleated cells were present was estimated from reference gene primer amplification. TCRdb's table, derived via immunoSEQ multiplex PCR, lists solely in-frame clones and lacks some. V, J and clone size were drawn from that table, and D and trimming were deduced from the DNA. Of more than 110,000 clones in the sample, over 75% were seen once. The CDR3 contains 15 residues. Germline CDR1 reads LGHDT; CDR2 reads YNNKEL (reference sequence). Trimming took 4 bases from V and 10 from J, leaving 17 bases between them. This chain connects TRBV3-1 (or the pseudogene TRBV3-2) to TRBJ1-6; D possibly corresponds to TRBD1 (6 bases). The clonotype was recovered from a human donor in a cohort sampled during active COVID-19. Input material: peripheral blood. CDR3 protein: CASSPYIQGESPLHF. The CDR3 DNA reads as TGTGCCAGCAGCCCCTATATACAGGGCGAGTCACCCCTCCACTTT.